Each of the 25 T cell receptor beta chains below was sequenced from the same sample in a study of human T cells and chemical hapten exposure. Each CDR3 protein gets one entry after TCRdb re-called the RACE reads with MiXCR. Of more than 90,000 distinct CDR3 sequences in the sample, about an eighth were seen once. Time point here: patch test 2, 6 weeks after DPC sensitization. Specified treatment: therapeutic diphenylcyclopropenone sensitization with weekly scalp DPC. The starting material was whole blood, obtained in connection with sensitization to the hapten diphenylcyclopropenone (DPC). The receptors stem from a woman aged 40 to 50 with alopecia areata. Some clones in this sample may be carry-over from other donors' samples.

This clonotype was seen many times. The rearrangement links TRBV10-2 to TRBJ1-1; TRBD1 matches at 8 bases. Germline V CDR1 and CDR2: WSHSY, SAAADI. Losses at the gene ends were 6 bases for V and 4 bases for J; bases not matched to a gene: 10. CDR3 size: 15 residues. CDR3 residues: CASRDRDSSGTEAFF. Written as DNA, the CDR3 is TGCGCCAGCAGGGACAGGGATAGTAGTGGCACTGAAGCTTTCTTT.

This clonotype was observed at least ten times. This chain connects TRBV7-2 to TRBJ2-4; 13 nucleotides line up with TRBD2. In germline, CDR1 is SGHTA, CDR2 FQGNSA. The CDR3 has 16 residues. V was pared by 6 bases and J by 0 bases, with 2 bases of the junction left unmatched. The CDR3 DNA reads as TGTGCCAGCAGACTAGCGGGGGGGATAGCCAAAAACATTCAGTACTTC. Translation gives CASRLAGGIAKNIQYF.

This clonotype was seen many times. The V gene is TRBV20-1, the J gene TRBJ1-2; D is uncertain. The germline V gene has CDR1 DFQATT and CDR2 SNEGSKA (reference sequence). V was shortened by 2 bases and J by 4 bases, with 11 bases between the two germline ends. The CDR3 consists of 13 residues. CDR3 bases: TGCAGTGCTAGAAAGGAGGGCTCCTATGGCTACACCTTC. As protein: CSARKEGSYGYTF.

This clonotype was seen ten or more times. The rearrangement joins TRBV7-9 to TRBJ2-7; possibly TRBD1 for D (5 bases). Between the trimmed V and J ends, which lost 2 bases and 5 bases, there was a span of 13 bases. The germline V gene has CDR1 SEHNR and CDR2 FQNEAQ (reference sequence). This CDR3 has 14 amino acids. For the CDR3, the DNA is TGTGCCAGCAGCTTACGGCAGGGTGGGGACGAGCAGTACTTC. It translates to CASSLRQGGDEQYF.

This clonotype was detected a few times. The rearrangement joins TRBV19 to TRBJ2-3; no definite D call. CDR3 size: 13 residues. V lost 3 bases, J lost 5 bases, and 9 bases lay in between. Germline V CDR1 and CDR2: LNHDA, SQIVND (reference sequence). CDR3 region: CASSIGRRDTQYF. DNA of the CDR3: TGTGCCAGTAGTATCGGACGGCGAGATACGCAGTATTTT.

This clonotype was recorded many times. This chain links TRBV14 with TRBJ1-2; D gene unclear. The V end lost 3 bases, the J end lost 8 bases, and 10 bases lay between the germline ends. Germline values: CDR1 SGHDN, CDR2 FVKESK. The length of the CDR3 is 12 residues. The CDR3 sequence is CASSQPNGGYTF. The CDR3 region has the DNA TGTGCCAGCAGCCAGCCAAACGGCGGCTACACCTTC.

The V and J genes are TRBV9 and TRBJ1-3, with 7 bases identical to TRBD1. CDR3 length equals 16 residues. Trimming took 3 bases from V and 0 from J; bases not matched to a gene: 6. Germline loops: CDR1 SGDLS, CDR2 YYNGEE. The CDR3 nucleotides read TGTGCCAGCAGCGCTGCCGGGACAGTCTCTGGAAACACCATATATTTT. It is translated as CASSAAGTVSGNTIYF.

This clonotype was counted many times. This sequence joins TRBV29-1 and TRBJ2-7; D is possibly TRBD1 or TRBD2 (6 bases each). Germline values: CDR1 SQVTM, CDR2 ANQGSEA. This CDR3 comprises 12 residues. V was shortened by 3 bases and J by 7 bases, with 13 bases between the two germline ends. CDR3 sequence reads: CSVEGGSREQYF. The CDR3 nucleotides are TGCAGCGTTGAGGGGGGCTCCCGAGAGCAGTACTTC.

This clonotype was seen many times. V and J are TRBV6-2 or TRBV6-3 and TRBJ2-7; D not resolved. CDR3 length: 14 residues. V lost 6 bases, J lost 2 bases, and 14 bases lay in between. Germline CDR1 reads MNHEY; CDR2 reads SVGEGT. The CDR3 DNA reads TGTGCCAGCAGGTCGGGTTCGCGTCCCTACGAGCAGTACTTC. Protein: CASRSGSRPYEQYF.

In this sample, this clonotype turned up many times. V and J are TRBV6-5 and TRBJ2-2; 8 bases are a match to TRBD2. CDR3 length: 17 residues. V was clipped by 6 bases and J by 5 bases; unmatched bases: 14. Germline V gives CDR1 MNHEY, CDR2 SVGAGI. The CDR3 coding sequence is TGTGCCAGCAGCCTCGCGCATCCGGGACTAGGGACCGGGGAGCTGTTTTTT. Protein product: CASSLAHPGLGTGELFF.

As for this clonotype: A read error may be the cause here, since a much bigger clone is one base away. This CDR3 is missing its conserved last phenylalanine or tryptophan, likely due to a read error. The CDR3 nucleotides are TGTGCCAGCAGCTTAGGTTTCGGAGATGAAAAACTGTTTATT. As protein: CASSLGFGDEKLFI. V gene TRBV11-2 combines with J gene TRBJ1-4, with D unclear. V was cut by 1 base and J by 6 bases, with 9 bases left in between. The CDR3 covers 14 residues. From germline, CDR1 is SGHAT and CDR2 FQNNGV.

This clonotype was observed at least ten times. The chain has TRBV19 and TRBJ2-7; TRBD2 might be the D (5 bases). The CDR3 spans 15 residues. CDR1 is LNHDA and CDR2 is SQIVND in the germline V gene (reference sequence). Trimming removed 3 bases at V and 2 bases at J, with 14 bases between. CDR3 amino acids: CASSMRANVAYEQYF. Here the CDR3 DNA reads TGTGCCAGTAGTATGAGGGCCAACGTAGCCTACGAGCAGTACTTC.

In its sample, this clonotype was seen a few times. The V and J genes are TRBV3-1 and TRBJ1-4; D remains unclear. Trimming took off 6 bases at V and 8 bases at J, with 13 bases between the two ends. The CDR3 consists of 13 residues. Germline V gene data show CDR1 as LGHDT and CDR2 as YNNKEL (reference sequence). In DNA form, the CDR3 reads TGTGCCAGCAGTCAGAGGACGGGAGAAAAACTGTTTTTT. Protein product: CASSQRTGEKLFF.

This clonotype was found a few times. The chain links TRBV20-1 to TRBJ2-1; weak D call: TRBD2 (6 bases). The germline V gene encodes CDR1 DFQATT and CDR2 SNEGSKA (reference sequence). The CDR3 spans 11 residues. V dropped 6 bases and J dropped 9 bases, with 12 bases sitting between them. The CDR3 DNA is TGCAGTGCGGAAACTAGCAGTGAGCAGTTCTTC. This codes for CSAETSSEQFF.

CDR3: CSARSAGIYEQYF. The CDR3 DNA reads TGCAGTGCTAGATCCGCAGGTATCTACGAGCAGTACTTC. The V call is TRBV20-1, the J call TRBJ2-7; D is undetermined. CDR3 size: 13 residues. The V end lost 2 bases, the J end lost 3 bases, and 11 bases lay between the germline ends. In germline, CDR1 is DFQATT, CDR2 SNEGSKA (reference sequence).

This clonotype was observed many times. This chain's CDR3 is CASSWLEAFF. Written as DNA, the CDR3 is TGTGCCAGCAGTTGGCTAGAAGCTTTCTTT. This sequence joins TRBV2 and TRBJ1-1; D remains ambiguous. The CDR3 runs to 10 residues. Trimming took 5 bases from V and 8 from J, leaving 6 bases between them. From germline, CDR1 is SNHLY and CDR2 FYNNEI.

The chain links TRBV5-1 to TRBJ1-1; 7 bases match TRBD1. Germline trimming cut 5 bases from V and 4 bases from J; bases unmatched to any gene: 11. Germline V gives CDR1 SGHRS, CDR2 YFSETQ. CDR3 size: 15 residues. In nucleotides, the CDR3 is TGCGCCAGCAGTCCCCCAGGGGGGTCAGGCACTGAAGCTTTCTTT. Its translation: CASSPPGGSGTEAFF.

The gene calls are TRBV12-3 or TRBV12-4 and TRBJ1-2; the D gene is possibly TRBD1 (6 bases). Trimming removed 6 bases from V and 3 bases from J, with 14 bases in between. The CDR3 is 14 residues long. Written as DNA, the CDR3 is TGTGCCAGCAGCCCGCAACGGACAGACTATGGCTACACCTTC. Translating it yields CASSPQRTDYGYTF.

The V call is TRBV7-2, the J call TRBJ2-2, with 7 nucleotides matching TRBD1. Germline CDR1 SGHTA, CDR2 FQGNSA. This CDR3 is built from 15 residues. V was clipped by 3 bases and J by 0 bases; unmatched bases: 1. As DNA, the CDR3 is TGTGCCAGCAGCTTGGACAGGACGAACACCGGGGAGCTGTTTTTT. Its protein product is CASSLDRTNTGELFF.

This clonotype turned up a few times. This chain connects TRBV11-2 to TRBJ2-1; 8 bases match TRBD2. CDR3 length equals 15 residues. The V segment lost 3 bases and the J segment 5 bases; nucleotides outside the gene matches: 6. In germline, CDR1 is SGHAT, CDR2 FQNNGV. The CDR3 loop is CASSFPGRVDNEQFF. CDR3 in DNA: TGTGCCAGCAGCTTCCCCGGGAGGGTAGACAATGAGCAGTTCTTC. The whole variable domain, remainder taken from reference TRBV11-2 and TRBJ2-1, is EAGVAQSPRYKIIEKRQSVAFWCNPISGHATLYWYQQILGQGPKLLIQFQNNGVVDDSQLPKDRFSAERLKGVDSTLKIQPAKLEDSAVYLCASSFPGRVDNEQFFGPGTRLTVL.

The chain carries TRBV11-2 and TRBJ1-5, with D perhaps TRBD1 (5 bases). Trimming left V 0 bases short and J 6 bases short, with 6 bases between. The CDR3 has 13 amino acids. Germline CDR1 and CDR2: SGHAT and FQNNGV. As DNA, the CDR3 is TGTGCCAGCAGCTTAGACAGGGTTCAGCCCCAGCATTTT. Its translation is CASSLDRVQPQHF.

This clonotype was counted only a few times. The chain links TRBV15 to TRBJ2-1; TRBD1 matches at 8 bases. The CDR3 covers 15 residues. Germline CDR1 LNHNV, CDR2 YYDKDF (reference sequence). The J segment lost 6 bases and the V segment lost 1 base, leaving 5 bases of the junction unmatched. The CDR3 protein is CATSRVDRAGNEQFF. The CDR3 DNA sequence: TGTGCCACCAGCAGAGTGGACAGGGCTGGCAATGAGCAGTTCTTC.

This clonotype was found a few times. The rearrangement joins TRBV12-3 or TRBV12-4 to TRBJ1-1, with D uncertain. This CDR3 spans 15 amino acids. The V end lost 5 bases, the J end lost 4 bases, and 17 bases lay between the germline ends. The DNA of the CDR3 is TGTGCCAGCAGTGCCGACACGGGTTGGGGCACTGAAGCTTTCTTT. Protein product: CASSADTGWGTEAFF.

This sequence joins TRBV25-1 and TRBJ2-4; D unclear. The CDR3 is 11 residues long. Germline lookup yields CDR1 MGHDK and CDR2 SYGVNS. V was pared by 10 bases and J by 9 bases, with 13 bases between. CDR3 sequence (DNA): TGTGCCACCGCCCTCATGAGCATTCAGTACTTC. This sequence encodes CATALMSIQYF.

This clonotype occurred a few times. The CDR3 is CASSVADSGGTDTQYF. Here the CDR3 DNA reads TGTGCCAGCAGCGTAGCGGATAGCGGAGGCACAGATACGCAGTATTTT. The V gene is TRBV9, the J gene TRBJ2-3, with D maybe TRBD2 (6 bases). V was clipped by 0 bases and J by 1 base, with 12 bases between them. This CDR3 comprises 16 residues. Germline CDR1 SGDLS, CDR2 YYNGEE.